The rows below give T cell receptor beta chains drawn from one sample of a study of blood T cell repertoires in COVID-19. Clones were sequenced by immunoSEQ multiplex PCR, and TCRdb holds only the in-frame ones, with some missing. Found here are 97,000 or so clones, approximately 88% of them singletons; the top ten hold around 4.3%. Sample: peripheral blood. All receptors derive from a human donor in a cohort sampled during active COVID-19. Both conserved end residues are part of each CDR3. A D gene is named only where the DNA matches it firmly. The size of a clone is reported for some rows only, either as once, few or many, or as a class for expanded clones.

TRBJ2-2 | TRBV4-2 | . | . | TGTGCCAGCAGCCAAGTGAGGGGGGGCGCCTTGAACACCGGGGAGCTGTTTTTT | CASSQVRGGALNTGELFF
TRBJ1-2 | TRBV30 | . | TRBD1 | TGTGCCTGGACCACACAGGGGGGAGGCTACACCTTC | CAWTTQGGGYTF
TRBJ1-2 | TRBV5-6 | . | TRBD1 | TGTGCCAGCAGCTTGGTGGGCAGGGGGAGGTTTGGCTACACCTTC | CASSLVGRGRFGYTF
TRBJ2-1 | TRBV5-4 | . | TRBD2 | TGTGCCAGCAGCTTGGTTGGGACTAGAAGCGATGAGCAGTTCTTC | CASSLVGTRSDEQFF
TRBJ1-2 | TRBV24-1 | . | . | TGTGCCACCAGTGATTTGGAGCCTACTAACTATGGCTACACCTTC | CATSDLEPTNYGYTF
TRBJ2-4 | TRBV5-1 | . | TRBD1 | TGCGCCAGCAGCTTTCTTATAGGACAGGGCAACATTCAGTACTTC | CASSFLIGQGNIQYF
TRBJ1-1 | TRBV7-3 | few | . | TGTGCCAGCAGCTTAGGCGGATCGAACACTGAAGCTTTCTTT | CASSLGGSNTEAFF
TRBJ2-3 | TRBV19 | . | TRBD1 | TGTGCCAGTAGGCCCCCGGACAGGGGGACAGATACGCAGTATTTT | CASRPPDRGTDTQYF
TRBJ1-1 | TRBV6-5 | . | TRBD1 | TGTGCCAGCAGTCCCTCCCGGGACAGGGGAGGTGAAGCTTTCTTT | CASSPSRDRGGEAFF
TRBJ1-4 | TRBV7-9 | . | . | TGTGCCAGCAGCTTAACAACGGGGGAAAAACTGTTTTTT | CASSLTTGEKLFF
TRBJ2-5 | TRBV4-3 | . | . | TGCGCCAGCAGCCAAGACAGGGGCCAAGAGACCCAGTACTTC | CASSQDRGQETQYF
TRBJ1-6 | TRBV6-5 | . | . | TGTGCCAGCAGTTCGTGGGGCAGCTCACCCCTCCACTTT | CASSSWGSSPLHF
TRBJ1-4 | TRBV6-5 | . | . | TGTGCCAGCCTTACAGGGCCATGGGGTGAAAAACTGTTTTTT | CASLTGPWGEKLFF
TRBJ1-5 | TRBV19 | . | . | TGTGCCAGTACCAAGGGGTACAATCAGCCCCAGCATTTT | CASTKGYNQPQHF
TRBJ1-1 | TRBV21-1 | . | . | TGTGCCAGCAGCAAAGGACGGCCCATTGAGGAGCGTAACACTGAAGCTTTCTTT | CASSKGRPIEERNTEAFF
TRBJ1-5 | TRBV19 | . | TRBD1 | TGTGCCAGCCGGGGACAGTCCTATAGCAATCAGCCCCAGCATTTT | CASRGQSYSNQPQHF
TRBJ2-3 | TRBV18 | . | . | TGTGCCAGCTCACCAGTGGGAGCCCCAGATACGCAGTATTTT | CASSPVGAPDTQYF
TRBJ1-4 | TRBV7-9 | . | TRBD1 | TGTGCCAGCAGCTTACTATCGGGACAGGGAAAGGGTGAAAAACTGTTTTTT | CASSLLSGQGKGEKLFF
TRBJ1-2 | TRBV5-6 | . | . | TGTGCCAGCAGCCCCTGGGAGGCTAGTGGCTACACCTTC | CASSPWEASGYTF
TRBJ1-2 | TRBV6-6 | . | . | TGTGCCACCAGTAACGGGGTCGGCTACACCTTC | CATSNGVGYTF
TRBJ1-1 | TRBV13 | . | . | TGTGCCAGCAGCCAAGCAACTAACAGGGTCGGTGAAGCTTTCTTT | CASSQATNRVGEAFF
TRBJ1-2 | TRBV4-2 | . | TRBD1 | TGTGCCAGCAGCCAAGATGCTGGGACAGGGGATGGCTACACCTTC | CASSQDAGTGDGYTF
TRBJ2-7 | TRBV7-2 | . | . | TGTGCCAGCAGCTTAGACAGATACTCCTACGAGCAGTACTTC | CASSLDRYSYEQYF
TRBJ2-7 | TRBV9 | few | . | TGTGCCAGCAGCGTAGGCCCAGGCTCCTACGAGCAGTACTTC | CASSVGPGSYEQYF
TRBJ2-1 | TRBV5-4 | . | TRBD2 | TGTGCCAGCAGCTTGCGCGGGGGGTTCTACAATGAGCAGTTCTTC | CASSLRGGFYNEQFF
TRBJ1-1 | TRBV5-1 | . | TRBD1 | TGCGCCAGCAGCTTGCGCCGACAGGGGACGAACACTGAAGCTTTCTTT | CASSLRRQGTNTEAFF
TRBJ1-2 | TRBV19 | once | TRBD1 | TGTGCCAGTAGAAACATCGGGACAGGGTTAAATGGCTACACCTTC | CASRNIGTGLNGYTF